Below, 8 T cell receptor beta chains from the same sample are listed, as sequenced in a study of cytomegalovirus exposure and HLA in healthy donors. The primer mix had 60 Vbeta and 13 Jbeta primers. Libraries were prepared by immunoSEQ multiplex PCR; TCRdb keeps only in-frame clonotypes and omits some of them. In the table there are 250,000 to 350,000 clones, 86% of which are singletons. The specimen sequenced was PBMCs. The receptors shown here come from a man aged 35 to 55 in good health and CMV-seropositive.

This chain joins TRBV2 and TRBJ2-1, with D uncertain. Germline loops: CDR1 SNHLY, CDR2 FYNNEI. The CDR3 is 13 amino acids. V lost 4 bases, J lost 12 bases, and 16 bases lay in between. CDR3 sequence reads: CASSALHGGGQFF. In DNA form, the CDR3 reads TGTGCCAGCAGTGCCCTACATGGCGGTGGGCAGTTCTTC.

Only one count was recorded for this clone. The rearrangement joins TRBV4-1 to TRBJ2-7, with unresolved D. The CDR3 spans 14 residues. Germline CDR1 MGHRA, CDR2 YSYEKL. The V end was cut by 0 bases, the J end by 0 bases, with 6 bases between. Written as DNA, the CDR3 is TGCGCCAGCAGCCAAGATCAGGTCTCCTACGAGCAGTACTTC. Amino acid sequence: CASSQDQVSYEQYF.

The CDR3 DNA sequence: TGTGCCAGCAGCCTTAGCGGGATACTCACAGATACGCAGTATTTT. Translation: CASSLSGILTDTQYF. The chain is built from TRBV7-2 and TRBJ2-3; TRBD2 agrees at 8 bases. CDR1 is SGHTA, CDR2 FQGNSA, per germline. J lost 2 bases, V lost 5 bases, and 6 bases had no gene match. The CDR3 runs 15 residues.

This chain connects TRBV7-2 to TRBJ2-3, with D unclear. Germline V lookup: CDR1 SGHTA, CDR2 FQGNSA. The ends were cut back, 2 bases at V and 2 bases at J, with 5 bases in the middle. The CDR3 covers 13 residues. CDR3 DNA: TGTGCCAGCAGCTTAACAGCCACAGATACGCAGTATTTT. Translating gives CASSLTATDTQYF.

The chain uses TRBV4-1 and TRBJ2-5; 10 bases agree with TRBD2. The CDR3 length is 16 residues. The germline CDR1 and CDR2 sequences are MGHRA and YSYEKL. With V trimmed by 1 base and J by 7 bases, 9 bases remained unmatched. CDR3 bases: TGCGCCAGCAGCCAAGGTCGTGGAGCTAGCGGGGGGACCCAGTACTTC. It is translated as CASSQGRGASGGTQYF.

The CDR3 loop reads CASSLGLAPYEQYF. The CDR3 bases are TGTGCCAGCAGCTTAGGACTAGCGCCCTACGAGCAGTACTTC. The chain employs TRBV7-2 and TRBJ2-7, with 8 bases lining up with TRBD2. This CDR3 has 14 amino acids. With V trimmed by 1 base and J by 2 bases, 1 base remained unmatched. The germline gives CDR1 SGHTA, CDR2 FQGNSA.

The CDR3 reads CASSPGGFTEAFF. The CDR3 DNA sequence: TGTGCCAGCAGCCCCGGAGGTTTCACTGAAGCTTTCTTT. V and J are TRBV7-2 and TRBJ1-1; no reliable D call. Germline V gives CDR1 SGHTA, CDR2 FQGNSA. This CDR3 comprises 13 residues. V was cut by 5 bases and J by 4 bases, with 11 bases left in between.

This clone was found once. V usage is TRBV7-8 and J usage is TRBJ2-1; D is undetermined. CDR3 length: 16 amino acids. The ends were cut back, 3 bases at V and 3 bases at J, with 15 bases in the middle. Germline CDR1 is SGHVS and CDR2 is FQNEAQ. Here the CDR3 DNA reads TGTGCCAGCAGCTTCTTATTAGATTTTTTCTACAATGAGCAGTTCTTC. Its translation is CASSFLLDFFYNEQFF.